A single sample gave rise to the 15 T cell receptor beta chains below, sequenced in a study of cytomegalovirus exposure and HLA in healthy donors. The PCR contained 60 Vbeta and 13 Jbeta primers. Some clones are missing from TCRdb's copy, which holds only in-frame ones; the method was immunoSEQ multiplex PCR. The table has about 130,000 clones, under 20% seen once. The sequencing sample was made of PBMCs. These receptor sequences come from a female donor in good health and CMV-seropositive.

This chain connects TRBV5-6 to TRBJ1-6; D not resolved. Trimming removed 0 bases from V and 4 bases from J, with 14 bases in between. Germline loops: CDR1 SGHDT, CDR2 YYEEEE. The length of the CDR3 is 17 residues. CDR3 loop: CASSLVPMGRYNSPLHF. As DNA, the CDR3 is TGTGCCAGCAGCTTGGTTCCCATGGGGAGGTATAATTCACCCCTCCACTTT.

The chain combines TRBV11-2 with TRBJ2-3; a possible D gene is TRBD2 (6 bases). The CDR3 contains 16 residues. Germline V gene lookup returns CDR1 SGHAT and CDR2 FQNNGV. The ends were cut back, 4 bases at V and 4 bases at J, with 18 bases in the middle. The CDR3 sequence: CASSSSVTRQADTQYF. The DNA for the CDR3 is TGTGCCAGCAGCTCTAGCGTAACACGGCAGGCAGATACGCAGTATTTT.

Only a few counts were recorded for this clone. This chain uses TRBV4-2 with TRBJ2-3; 8 bases fit TRBD2. V was clipped by 3 bases and J by 2 bases; unmatched bases: 7. The CDR3 spans 16 residues. Germline V gene sequence: CDR1 LGHNA, CDR2 YNFKEQ. The CDR3 loop is CASSQLGTSLTDTQYF. CDR3 coding DNA: TGTGCCAGCAGCCAGCTCGGGACTAGTCTCACAGATACGCAGTATTTT.

This sequence joins TRBV9 and TRBJ1-6; D perhaps matches TRBD1 (6 bases). The CDR3 length is 14 residues. Germline-derived CDR1 and CDR2 are SGDLS and YYNGEE. Trimming took 0 bases from V and 5 from J, leaving 6 bases between them. The CDR3 sequence is CASSVAGDNSPLHF. As DNA, the CDR3 is TGTGCCAGCAGCGTAGCAGGGGATAATTCACCCCTCCACTTT.

This chain joins TRBV14 and TRBJ2-7; 10 nucleotides agree with TRBD2. The CDR3 covers 15 residues. CDR1 and CDR2 from the germline V gene are SGHDN and FVKESK. Trimming took 3 bases from V and 6 from J; bases not matched to a gene: 8. CDR3 DNA sequence: TGTGCCAGCAGCCACCTTAGCGGGAGGTTCACCGAGCAGTACTTC. Amino acid sequence: CASSHLSGRFTEQYF.

Only a few counts were recorded for this clone. Here the CDR3 reads CAGATGFRYGYTF. DNA of the CDR3: TGTGCCGGCGCCACAGGATTTCGCTATGGCTACACCTTC. The chain joins TRBV28 to TRBJ1-2; a possible D gene is TRBD1 (5 bases). CDR3 length equals 13 residues. CDR1 is MDHEN, CDR2 SYDVKM, per germline. V lost 11 bases and J lost 4, with 17 bases in between.

V gene TRBV9 combines with J gene TRBJ2-7; 7 bases are shared with TRBD2. The CDR3 is 14 amino acids. Germline V gene data show CDR1 as SGDLS and CDR2 as YYNGEE. J gave up 2 bases and V 4 bases, and 6 bases lay outside the gene matches. The CDR3 region is CASSRGTSAYEQYF. In nucleotides, the CDR3 is TGTGCCAGCAGCCGGGGAACTAGCGCCTACGAGCAGTACTTC.

The chain recombines TRBV10-3 with TRBJ1-1, with D possibly matching TRBD1 (6 bases). With 10 bases removed from V and 1 base from J, the gap between germline ends came to 16 bases. The CDR3 covers 14 residues. Germline V gene lookup returns CDR1 ENHRY and CDR2 SYGVKD. This CDR3 reads CATSLGGQNTEAFF. The CDR3 DNA reads as TGTGCCACCAGCCTGGGGGGGCAGAACACTGAAGCTTTCTTT.

The rearrangement joins TRBV30 to TRBJ2-5; 7 bases are shared with TRBD2. Trimming at V came to 2 bases and at J to 1 base, leaving 13 bases not matched to a gene. This CDR3 is built from 17 residues. Germline loops: CDR1 GTSNPN, CDR2 SVGIG (reference sequence). In DNA form, the CDR3 reads TGTGCCTGGAGTCCAGGTTGGCGGGAGCCCTCCCAAGAGACCCAGTACTTC. This translates into CAWSPGWREPSQETQYF.

The chain links TRBV15 to TRBJ2-1; D may be TRBD2 (5 bases). The V gene lost 4 bases and the J gene lost 3 bases, with 10 bases spanning the gap. Germline values: CDR1 LNHNV, CDR2 YYDKDF (reference sequence). The CDR3 is 14 amino acids. Here the CDR3 DNA reads TGTGCCACCAGCACGGGAACCCTCTACAATGAGCAGTTCTTC. Protein product: CATSTGTLYNEQFF.

This clone was found a few times. The chain has TRBV4-1 and TRBJ2-2, with TRBD2 matching over 12 bases. Germline CDR1 reads MGHRA; CDR2 reads YSYEKL. The CDR3 has 16 residues. The junction had 4 bases not matched to a gene; V was cut back by 4 bases and J by 4 bases. The CDR3 DNA follows: TGCGCCAGCAGCCTCAGACTAGCGGGGGCCACCGGGGAGCTGTTTTTT. Translated, it gives CASSLRLAGATGELFF.

This clone occurred a few times. V and J are TRBV30 and TRBJ2-1; TRBD2 might be the D (6 bases). With 0 bases removed from V and 0 bases from J, the gap between germline ends came to 12 bases. Germline V lookup: CDR1 GTSNPN, CDR2 SVGIG (reference sequence). The CDR3 is 16 residues long. CDR3 nucleotides: TGTGCCTGGAGTGTACCGGCGGGAAGCTCCTACAATGAGCAGTTCTTC. Residues: CAWSVPAGSSYNEQFF.

This clone has just a few counts. The CDR3 region has the DNA TGTGCCACACCTCTTGAGGAGAGGGGGCAAAATGTAGACTCACCCCTCCACTTT. This codes for CATPLEERGQNVDSPLHF. V is TRBV27 and J is TRBJ1-6; the match to TRBD1 covers 7 bases. The V segment lost 10 bases and the J segment 10 bases; nucleotides outside the gene matches: 25. CDR1 and CDR2 from the germline V gene are MNHEY and SMNVEV (reference sequence). CDR3 length equals 18 residues.

This clone has just a few counts. The chain couples TRBV29-1 to TRBJ2-2, with 8 bases aligning to TRBD1. This CDR3 has 13 residues. The V segment lost 5 bases and the J segment 6 bases; nucleotides outside the gene matches: 5. Germline values: CDR1 SQVTM, CDR2 ANQGSEA. CDR3 DNA sequence: TGCAGCGTTTCAGGCAGGGGGCCCGGGGAGCTGTTTTTT. Amino acids: CSVSGRGPGELFF.

The CDR3 here is CASHDRVSEQYF. The CDR3 DNA follows: TGTGCCAGCCATGACAGGGTTAGCGAGCAGTACTTC. The chain is built from TRBV2 and TRBJ2-7; 7 bases map to TRBD1. Trimming took 8 bases from V and 6 from J; bases not matched to a gene: 7. The CDR3 is 12 amino acids. Germline CDR1 SNHLY, CDR2 FYNNEI. The complete variable domain, with remaining parts taken from reference TRBV2 and TRBJ2-7, reads EPEVTQTPSHQVTQMGQEVILRCVPISNHLYFYWYRQILGQKVEFLVSFYNNEISEKSEIFDDQFSVERPDGSNFTLKIRSTKLEDSAMYFCASHDRVSEQYFGPGTRLTVT.